The next 8 T cell receptor beta chains were all read from a single sample in a study of T-cell reconstitution after alpha-beta-depleted transplantation in children. TCRbeta library preparation incorporated unique molecular identifiers. TCRdb re-called the PCR reads through MiXCR, storing one row per CDR3 protein. The sample lists approximately 500,000 distinct CDR3 sequences, about 10% occurring once. This material consisted of PBMCs, taken before TCRalphabeta/CD19-depleted stem cell transplant. The receptors here all came from a child between 2 and 9 years old with inherited bone marrow failure, due to receive a stem cell transplant.

Ten or more counts support this clonotype. The chain couples TRBV5-1 to TRBJ2-1, with D hard to call. Deletions cut 0 bases from V and 8 bases from J, with 12 bases between. The CDR3 length is 14 residues. CDR1 and CDR2 from the germline V gene are SGHRS and YFSETQ. The CDR3 region is CASSLVLARYEQFF. For the CDR3, the DNA is TGCGCCAGCAGCTTGGTTCTGGCTAGGTATGAGCAGTTCTTC.

This clonotype was picked up many times. The chain is built from TRBV30 and TRBJ2-7; the match to TRBD1 covers 8 bases. The V segment lost 2 bases and the J segment 3 bases; nucleotides outside the gene matches: 3. Germline loops: CDR1 GTSNPN, CDR2 SVGIG (reference sequence). The CDR3 sequence is 13 residues long. The CDR3 region has the DNA TGTGCCTGGAGTTCCGGGACAGGCTACGAGCAGTACTTC. It encodes CAWSSGTGYEQYF.

This clonotype was recorded many times. This CDR3 is CASRTLELDPEQYF. The CDR3 region has the DNA TGTGCCAGCAGGACACTAGAACTCGACCCGGAGCAGTACTTC. The chain uses TRBV6-5 and TRBJ2-7; possible D gene TRBD2, 5 bases. The CDR3 contains 14 residues. V lost 6 bases and J lost 7, with 19 bases in between. In germline, CDR1 is MNHEY, CDR2 SVGAGI.

At least ten counts were recorded for this clonotype. The rearrangement joins TRBV12-3 or TRBV12-4 to TRBJ2-1, with 12 bases matching TRBD2. This CDR3 is 16 amino acids long. V trimming: 4 bases; J trimming: 5 bases; junction bases outside the gene matches: 6. The CDR3 DNA is TGTGCCAGCAGTTGGACTAGCGGGATGAGGCACAATGAGCAGTTCTTC. Translated: CASSWTSGMRHNEQFF.

This clonotype was counted many times. This chain connects TRBV15 to TRBJ1-1; D not certain. With 1 base removed from V and 4 bases from J, the gap between germline ends came to 4 bases. The germline V gene encodes CDR1 LNHNV and CDR2 YYDKDF (reference sequence). The CDR3 runs to 12 residues. The CDR3 region has the DNA TGTGCCACCAGCAGAGTGGGCACTGAAGCTTTCTTT. It specifies CATSRVGTEAFF.

This clonotype was detected ten times or more. The rearrangement links TRBV4-2 to TRBJ1-1; 10 bases match TRBD1. Germline CDR1 and CDR2: LGHNA and YNFKEQ. J lost 4 bases, V lost 0 bases, and 5 bases had no gene match. This CDR3 spans 16 amino acids. CDR3 loop: CASSQEAGQGFTEAFF. As DNA, the CDR3 is TGTGCCAGCAGCCAAGAGGCGGGACAGGGGTTCACTGAAGCTTTCTTT.

This clonotype has a count of ten or more. This rearrangement joins TRBV20-1 to TRBJ2-1; 7 bases line up with TRBD2. This CDR3 contains 13 residues. The germline gives CDR1 DFQATT, CDR2 SNEGSKA (reference sequence). CDR3 loop: CSLREDPYNEQFF. CDR3 DNA sequence: TGCAGCTTACGGGAGGACCCCTACAATGAGCAGTTCTTC.

The chain is built from TRBV7-2 and TRBJ2-7, with 10 bases that match TRBD2. The CDR3 runs to 15 residues. In germline, CDR1 is SGHTA, CDR2 FQGNSA. V lost 5 bases to trimming and J lost 3 bases; unmatched junction nucleotides: 7. The CDR3 is CASSPPAGGIYEQYF. Written as DNA, the CDR3 is TGTGCCAGCAGCCCGCCAGCGGGAGGGATCTACGAGCAGTACTTC.